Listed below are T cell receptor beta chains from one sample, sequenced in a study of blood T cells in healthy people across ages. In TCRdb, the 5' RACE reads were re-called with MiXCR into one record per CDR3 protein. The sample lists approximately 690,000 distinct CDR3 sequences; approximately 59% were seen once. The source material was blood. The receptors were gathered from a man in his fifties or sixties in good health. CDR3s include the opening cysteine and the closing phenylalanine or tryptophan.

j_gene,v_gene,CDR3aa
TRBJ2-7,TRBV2,CASSARDRNSEQYF
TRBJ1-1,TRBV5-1,CASSPDRGGGNTEAFF
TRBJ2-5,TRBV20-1,CSAIPSTGAGETQYF
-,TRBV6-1,CASRVTYEQYF
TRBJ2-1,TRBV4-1,CTSRPGQLSYNEQFF
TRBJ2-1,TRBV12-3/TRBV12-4,CASSTPPGLAYEQFF
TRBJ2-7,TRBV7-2,CASSLRQALEQYF
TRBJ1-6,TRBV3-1,CASSQEPGALHF
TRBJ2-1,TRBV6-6,CASSVHRDRNNEQFF
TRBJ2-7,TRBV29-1,CSSIGQGLSYEQYF
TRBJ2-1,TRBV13,CASSPRQGAYDNEQFF
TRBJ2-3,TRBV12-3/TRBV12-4,CASSLRMLGGGSNTQYF
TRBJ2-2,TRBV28,CASSGRDVYTGELFF
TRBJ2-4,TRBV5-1,CASSARGWEDKNIQYF
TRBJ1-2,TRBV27,CASNLFGGAKDGYTF
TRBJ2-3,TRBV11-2,CASSFNPSGTDTQYF
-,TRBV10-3,CAISESAAGPKNIQYF
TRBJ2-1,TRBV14,CASSQGNNYNEQFF
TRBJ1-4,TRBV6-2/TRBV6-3,CASSYSPESTNEKLFF
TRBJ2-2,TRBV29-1,CSVGAGYTNTGELFF
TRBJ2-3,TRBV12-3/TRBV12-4,CASSLDGGGGDTQYF
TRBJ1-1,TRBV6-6,CASALGGMGRWDTEAFF
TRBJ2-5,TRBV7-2,CASSLDRGLQETQYF
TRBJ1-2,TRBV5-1,CASSLGGQATGYGYTF
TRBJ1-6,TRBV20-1,CSASLRGYRADSPLHF
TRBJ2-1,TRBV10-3,CAISDPGLVHGEQFF
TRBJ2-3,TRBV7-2,CASRPRGLSTDTQYF